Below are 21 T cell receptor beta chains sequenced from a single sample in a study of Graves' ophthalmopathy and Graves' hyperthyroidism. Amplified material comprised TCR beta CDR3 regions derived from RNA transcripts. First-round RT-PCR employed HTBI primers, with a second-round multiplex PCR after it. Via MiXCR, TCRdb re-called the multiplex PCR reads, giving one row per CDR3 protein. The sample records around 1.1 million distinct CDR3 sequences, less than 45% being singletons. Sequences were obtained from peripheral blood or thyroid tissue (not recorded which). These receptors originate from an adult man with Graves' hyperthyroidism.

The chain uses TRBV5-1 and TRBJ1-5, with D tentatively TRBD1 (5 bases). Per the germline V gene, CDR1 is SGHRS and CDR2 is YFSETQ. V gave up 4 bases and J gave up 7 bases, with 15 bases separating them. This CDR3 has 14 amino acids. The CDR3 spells CASSLGTLGQPQHF. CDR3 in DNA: TGCGCCAGCAGCCTTGGGACTCTCGGGCAGCCCCAGCATTTT.

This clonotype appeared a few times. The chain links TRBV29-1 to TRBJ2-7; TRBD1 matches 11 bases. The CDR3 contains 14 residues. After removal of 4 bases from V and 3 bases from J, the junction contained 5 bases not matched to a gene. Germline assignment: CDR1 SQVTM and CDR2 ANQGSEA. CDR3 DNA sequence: TGCAGCGTTGTCCGGGACAGGGGGTTCTACGAGCAGTACTTC. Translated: CSVVRDRGFYEQYF.

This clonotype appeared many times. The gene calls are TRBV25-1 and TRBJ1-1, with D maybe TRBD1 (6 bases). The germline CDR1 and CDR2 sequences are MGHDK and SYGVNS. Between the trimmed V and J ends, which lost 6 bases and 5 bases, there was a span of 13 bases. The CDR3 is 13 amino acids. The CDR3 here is CASSAQGSTEAFF. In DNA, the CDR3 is TGTGCCAGCAGCGCTCAGGGGTCGACTGAAGCTTTCTTT.

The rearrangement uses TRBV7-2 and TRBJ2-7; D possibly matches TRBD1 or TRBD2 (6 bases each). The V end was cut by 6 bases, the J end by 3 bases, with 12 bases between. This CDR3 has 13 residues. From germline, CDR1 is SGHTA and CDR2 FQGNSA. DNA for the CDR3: TGTGCCAGCAGGTCTGGGGGGCTCTACGAGCAGTACTTC. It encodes CASRSGGLYEQYF.

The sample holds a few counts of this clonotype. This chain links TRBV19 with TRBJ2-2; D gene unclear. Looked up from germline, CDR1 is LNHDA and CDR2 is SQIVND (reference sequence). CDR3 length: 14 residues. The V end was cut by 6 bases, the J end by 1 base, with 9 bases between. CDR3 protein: CASRVRENTGELFF. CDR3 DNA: TGTGCCAGTAGGGTTCGAGAGAACACCGGGGAGCTGTTTTTT.

The CDR3 loop reads CSFADTEAFF. The CDR3 bases are TGCAGCTTTGCCGACACTGAAGCTTTCTTT. The chain carries TRBV29-1 and TRBJ1-1; the D is unclear. V gave up 8 bases and J gave up 3 bases, with 7 bases separating them. The CDR3 is 10 amino acids. Per germline, CDR1 SQVTM and CDR2 ANQGSEA.

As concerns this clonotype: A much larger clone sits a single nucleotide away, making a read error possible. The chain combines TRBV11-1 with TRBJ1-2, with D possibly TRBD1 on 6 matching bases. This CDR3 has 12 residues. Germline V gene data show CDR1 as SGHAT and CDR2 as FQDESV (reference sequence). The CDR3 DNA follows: TGTGCCAGCCAAGGACAGAACTATTGCTACACCTTC. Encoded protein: CASQGQNYCYTF.

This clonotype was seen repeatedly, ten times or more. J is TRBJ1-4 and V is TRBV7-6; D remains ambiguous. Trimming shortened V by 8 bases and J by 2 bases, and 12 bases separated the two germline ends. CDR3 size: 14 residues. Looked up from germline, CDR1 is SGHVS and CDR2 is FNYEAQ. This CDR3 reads CASSFGPTNEKLFF. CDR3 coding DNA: TGTGCCAGCTCTTTCGGACCGACTAATGAAAAACTGTTTTTT.

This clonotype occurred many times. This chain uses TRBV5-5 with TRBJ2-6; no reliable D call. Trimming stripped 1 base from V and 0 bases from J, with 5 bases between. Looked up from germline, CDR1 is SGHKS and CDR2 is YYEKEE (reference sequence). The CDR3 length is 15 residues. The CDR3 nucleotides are TGTGCCAGCAGCTTGTTGGTCTCTGGGGCCAACGTCCTGACTTTC. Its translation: CASSLLVSGANVLTF.

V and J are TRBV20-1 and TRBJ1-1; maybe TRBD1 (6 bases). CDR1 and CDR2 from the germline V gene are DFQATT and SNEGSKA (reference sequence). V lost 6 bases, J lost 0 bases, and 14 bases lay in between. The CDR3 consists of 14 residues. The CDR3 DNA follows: TGCAGTGCCCCAGGGGCAGGAATGAACACTGAAGCTTTCTTT. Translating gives CSAPGAGMNTEAFF.

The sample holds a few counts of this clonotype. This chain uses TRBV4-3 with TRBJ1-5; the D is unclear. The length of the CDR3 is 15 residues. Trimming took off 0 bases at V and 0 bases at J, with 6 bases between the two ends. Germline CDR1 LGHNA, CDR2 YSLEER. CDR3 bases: TGCGCCAGCAGCCAAGAGGGAGTTAGCAATCAGCCCCAGCATTTT. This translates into CASSQEGVSNQPQHF.

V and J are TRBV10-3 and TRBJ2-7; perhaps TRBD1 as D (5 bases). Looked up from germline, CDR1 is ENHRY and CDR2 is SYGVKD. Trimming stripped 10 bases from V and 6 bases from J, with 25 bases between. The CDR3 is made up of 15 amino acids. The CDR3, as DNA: TGTGCCAGCTCACCCTCACAGGTGGGGTTGTCCGAGCAGTACTTC. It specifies CASSPSQVGLSEQYF.

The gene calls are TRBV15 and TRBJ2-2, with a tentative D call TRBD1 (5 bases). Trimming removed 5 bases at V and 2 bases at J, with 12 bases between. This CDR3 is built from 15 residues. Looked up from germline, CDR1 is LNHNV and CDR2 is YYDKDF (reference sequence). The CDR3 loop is CATSFDSYNTGELFF. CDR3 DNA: TGTGCCACCAGCTTCGACAGTTACAACACCGGGGAGCTGTTTTTT.

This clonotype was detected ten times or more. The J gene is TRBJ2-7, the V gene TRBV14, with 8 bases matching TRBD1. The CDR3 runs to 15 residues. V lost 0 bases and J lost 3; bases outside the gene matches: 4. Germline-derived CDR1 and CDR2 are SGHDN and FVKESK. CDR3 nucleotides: TGTGCCAGCAGCCAAGAACAGGGGGTAGACTACGAGCAGTACTTC. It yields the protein CASSQEQGVDYEQYF.

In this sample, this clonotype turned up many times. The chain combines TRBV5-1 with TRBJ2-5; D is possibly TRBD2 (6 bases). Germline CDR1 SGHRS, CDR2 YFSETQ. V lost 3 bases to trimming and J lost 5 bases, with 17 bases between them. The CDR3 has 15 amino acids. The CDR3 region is CASSSAWRVGETQYF. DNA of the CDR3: TGCGCCAGCAGCTCCGCTTGGAGGGTGGGCGAGACCCAGTACTTC. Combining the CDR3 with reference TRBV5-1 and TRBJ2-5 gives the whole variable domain KAGVTQTPRYLIKTRGQQVTLSCSPISGHRSVSWYQQTPGQGLQFLFEYFSETQRNKGNFPGRFSGRQFSNSRSEMNVSTLELGDSALYLCASSSAWRVGETQYFGPGTRLLVL.

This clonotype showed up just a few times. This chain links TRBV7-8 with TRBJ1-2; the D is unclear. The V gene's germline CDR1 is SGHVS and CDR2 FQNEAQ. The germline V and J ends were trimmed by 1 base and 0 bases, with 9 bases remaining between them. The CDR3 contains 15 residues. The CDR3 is CASSLGTAANYGYTF. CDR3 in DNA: TGTGCCAGCAGCTTAGGGACGGCAGCTAACTATGGCTACACCTTC.

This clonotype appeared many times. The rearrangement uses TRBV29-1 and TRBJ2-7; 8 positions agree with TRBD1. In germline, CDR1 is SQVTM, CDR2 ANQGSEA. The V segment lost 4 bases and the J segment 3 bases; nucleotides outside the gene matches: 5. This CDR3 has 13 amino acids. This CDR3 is CSVARTGFYEQYF. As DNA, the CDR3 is TGCAGCGTTGCCCGGACAGGGTTCTACGAGCAGTACTTC.

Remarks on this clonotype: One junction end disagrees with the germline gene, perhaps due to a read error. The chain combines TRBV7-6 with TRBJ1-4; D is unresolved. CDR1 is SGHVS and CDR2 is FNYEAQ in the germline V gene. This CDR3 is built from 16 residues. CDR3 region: CASSFWSGATNEKLFF. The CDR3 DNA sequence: TGCGCCAGCAGCTTTTGGTCTGGGGCAACTAATGAAAAACTGTTTTTT. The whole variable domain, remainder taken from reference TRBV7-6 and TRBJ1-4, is GAGVSQSPRYKVTKRGQDVALRCDPISGHVSLYWYRQALGQGPEFLTYFNYEAQQDKSGLPNDRFSAERPEGSISTLTIQRTEQRDSAMYRCASSFWSGATNEKLFFGSGTQLSVL.

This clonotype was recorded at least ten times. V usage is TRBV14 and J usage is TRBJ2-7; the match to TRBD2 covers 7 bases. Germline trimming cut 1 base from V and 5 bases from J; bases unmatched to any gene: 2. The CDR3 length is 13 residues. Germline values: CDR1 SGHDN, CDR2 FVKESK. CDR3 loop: CASSQGLAHEQYF. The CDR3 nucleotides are TGTGCCAGCAGCCAAGGACTAGCCCACGAGCAGTACTTC.

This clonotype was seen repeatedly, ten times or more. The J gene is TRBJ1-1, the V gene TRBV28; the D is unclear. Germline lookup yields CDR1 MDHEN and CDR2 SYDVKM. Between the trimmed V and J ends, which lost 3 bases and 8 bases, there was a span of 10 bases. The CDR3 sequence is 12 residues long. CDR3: CASSLRRTEAFF. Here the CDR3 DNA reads TGTGCCAGCAGTTTGAGGCGGACCGAAGCTTTCTTT.

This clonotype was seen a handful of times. CDR3 DNA sequence: TGTGCCAGCAAGGGTCCAGGGATAAACTATGGCTACACCTTC. It specifies CASKGPGINYGYTF. The chain is built from TRBV6-5 and TRBJ1-2, with D perhaps matching TRBD1 (5 bases). Germline V gene sequence: CDR1 MNHEY, CDR2 SVGAGI. This CDR3 comprises 14 residues. The V and J ends lost 7 bases and 2 bases respectively, with 14 bases between them.